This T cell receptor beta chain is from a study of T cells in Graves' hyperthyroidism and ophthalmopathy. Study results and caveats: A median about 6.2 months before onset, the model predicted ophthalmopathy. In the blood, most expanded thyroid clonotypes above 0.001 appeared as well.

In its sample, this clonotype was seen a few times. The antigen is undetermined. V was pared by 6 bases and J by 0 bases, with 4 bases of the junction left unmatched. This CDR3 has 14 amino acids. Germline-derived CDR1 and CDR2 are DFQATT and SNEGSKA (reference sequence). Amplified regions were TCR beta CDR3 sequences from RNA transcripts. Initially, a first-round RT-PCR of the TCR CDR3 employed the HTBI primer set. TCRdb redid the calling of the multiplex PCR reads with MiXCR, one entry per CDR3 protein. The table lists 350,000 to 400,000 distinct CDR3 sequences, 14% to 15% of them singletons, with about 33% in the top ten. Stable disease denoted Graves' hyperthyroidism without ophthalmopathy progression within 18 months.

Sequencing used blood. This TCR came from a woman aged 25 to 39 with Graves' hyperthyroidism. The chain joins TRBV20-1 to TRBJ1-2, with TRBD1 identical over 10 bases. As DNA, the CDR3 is TGCAGTGCCTCCGGGACAGGGGCTAACTATGGCTACACCTTC. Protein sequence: CSASGTGANYGYTF.